This T cell receptor (beta chain) was obtained from a study of immune characterization of retroperitoneal liposarcoma. TCRdb itself ran the PCR reads through MiXCR, one entry per CDR3 protein. The repertoire includes 7,000 to 10,000 distinct CDR3 sequences, over 40% of them detected once, and about 15% sits in the top ten. This CDR3 comprises 16 residues. Per germline, CDR1 SGHDT and CDR2 YYEEEE. The receptor was derived from a male donor with retroperitoneal liposarcoma. Input material: tumor tissue. The rearrangement uses TRBV5-6 and TRBJ2-3, with D perhaps matching TRBD1 (5 bases). The J call is doubtful: the DNA matches TRBJ2-5 better. The CDR3 sequence is CASSFGARSYQETQYF. The CDR3 DNA follows: TGTGCCAGCAGCTTTGGGGCGAGGTCCTACCAAGAGACCCAGTACTTC.